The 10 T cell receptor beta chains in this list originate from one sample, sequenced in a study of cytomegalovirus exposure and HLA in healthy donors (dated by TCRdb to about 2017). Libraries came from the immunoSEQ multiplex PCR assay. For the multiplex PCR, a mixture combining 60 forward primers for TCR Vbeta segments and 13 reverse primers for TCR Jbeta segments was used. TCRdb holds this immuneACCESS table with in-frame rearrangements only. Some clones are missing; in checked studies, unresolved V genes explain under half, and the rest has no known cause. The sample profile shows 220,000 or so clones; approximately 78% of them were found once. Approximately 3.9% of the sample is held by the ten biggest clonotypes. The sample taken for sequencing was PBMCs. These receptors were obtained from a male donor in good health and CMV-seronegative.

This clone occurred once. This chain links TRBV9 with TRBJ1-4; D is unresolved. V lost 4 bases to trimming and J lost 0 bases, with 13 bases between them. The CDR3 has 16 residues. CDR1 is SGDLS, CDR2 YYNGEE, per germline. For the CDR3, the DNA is TGTGCCAGCAGCCGCTCATCGGTTGCAACTAATGAAAAACTGTTTTTT. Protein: CASSRSSVATNEKLFF.

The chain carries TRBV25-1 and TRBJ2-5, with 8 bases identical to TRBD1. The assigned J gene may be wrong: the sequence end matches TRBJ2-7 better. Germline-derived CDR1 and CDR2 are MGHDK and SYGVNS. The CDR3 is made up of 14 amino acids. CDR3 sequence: CASTRAGQGGEQYF. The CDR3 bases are TGTGCCAGCACCCGAGCCGGACAGGGAGGCGAGCAGTACTTC.

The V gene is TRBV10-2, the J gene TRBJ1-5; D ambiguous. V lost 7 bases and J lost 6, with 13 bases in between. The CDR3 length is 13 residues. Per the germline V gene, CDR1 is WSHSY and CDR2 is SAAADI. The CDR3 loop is CASTKGSGQPQHF. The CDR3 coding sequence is TGCGCCAGCACCAAGGGTAGCGGTCAGCCCCAGCATTTT.

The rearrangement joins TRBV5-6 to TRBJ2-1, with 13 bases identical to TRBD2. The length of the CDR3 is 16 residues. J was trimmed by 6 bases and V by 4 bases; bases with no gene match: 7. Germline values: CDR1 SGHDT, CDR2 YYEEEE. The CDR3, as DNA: TGTGCCAGCAGCCGCAGGACTAGCGGGAGTGTCAATGAGCAGTTCTTC. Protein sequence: CASSRRTSGSVNEQFF.

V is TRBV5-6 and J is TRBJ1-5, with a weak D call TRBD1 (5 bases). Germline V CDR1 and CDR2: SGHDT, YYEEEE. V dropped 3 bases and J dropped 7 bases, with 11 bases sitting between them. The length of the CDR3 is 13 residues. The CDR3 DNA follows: TGTGCCAGCAGCTCGGCCACAGGACAGCCCCAGCATTTT. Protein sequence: CASSSATGQPQHF.

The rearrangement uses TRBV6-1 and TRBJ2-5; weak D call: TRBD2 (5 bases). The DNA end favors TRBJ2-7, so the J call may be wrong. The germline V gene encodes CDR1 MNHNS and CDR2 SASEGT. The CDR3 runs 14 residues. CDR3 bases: TGTGCCAGCAGTGAATATGGGGAAGAGGGCGAGCAGTACTTC. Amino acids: CASSEYGEEGEQYF.

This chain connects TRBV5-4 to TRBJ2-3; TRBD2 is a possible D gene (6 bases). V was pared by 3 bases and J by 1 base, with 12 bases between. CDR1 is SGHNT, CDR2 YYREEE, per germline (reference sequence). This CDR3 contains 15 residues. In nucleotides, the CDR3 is TGTGCCAGCAGCTCGCTCCGGGAGCGCACAGATACGCAGTATTTT. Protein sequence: CASSSLRERTDTQYF.

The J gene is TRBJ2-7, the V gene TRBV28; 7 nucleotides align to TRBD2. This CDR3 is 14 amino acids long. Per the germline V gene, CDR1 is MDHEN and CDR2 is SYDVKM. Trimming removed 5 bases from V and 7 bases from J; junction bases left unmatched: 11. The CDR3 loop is CASSRSGGPMEQYF. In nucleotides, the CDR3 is TGTGCCAGCAGTCGGTCGGGGGGTCCTATGGAGCAGTACTTC.

In DNA, the CDR3 is TGTGCCAGCAGCGTAGCCAGGGGTTACGAGCAGTACTTC. Its translation: CASSVARGYEQYF. The chain uses TRBV9 and TRBJ2-7; D is possibly TRBD1 (6 bases). The CDR3 sequence is 13 residues long. V gave up 0 bases and J gave up 4 bases, with 8 bases separating them. CDR1 and CDR2 from the germline V gene are SGDLS and YYNGEE.

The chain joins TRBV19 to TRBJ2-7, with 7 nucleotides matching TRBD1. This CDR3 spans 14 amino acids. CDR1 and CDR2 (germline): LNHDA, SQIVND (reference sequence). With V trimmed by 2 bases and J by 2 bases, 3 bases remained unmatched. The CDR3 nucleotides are TGTGCCAGTAGTATAATCCAGGGGGCCTACGAGCAGTACTTC. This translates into CASSIIQGAYEQYF.